Below, 9 T cell receptor beta chains from the same sample are listed, as sequenced in a study of identical twins. TCRdb fed the 5' RACE reads into MiXCR, producing one record per CDR3 protein. The sample lists some 1,600,000 distinct CDR3 sequences, about 32% occurring once. The material sequenced was cord blood. The receptors stem from a newborn girl in good health.

In its sample, this clonotype was seen a few times. This chain connects TRBV6-1 to TRBJ2-3; TRBD2 matches 10 bases. The germline gives CDR1 MNHNS, CDR2 SASEGT. The junction had 7 bases not matched to a gene; V was cut back by 0 bases and J by 4 bases. The CDR3 length is 17 residues. Written as DNA, the CDR3 is TGTGCCAGCAGTGAAGCCCACCTAGCGGGAGTAGCAGATACGCAGTATTTT. Amino acids: CASSEAHLAGVADTQYF.

This clonotype was seen a few times. V is TRBV28 and J is TRBJ1-2; maybe TRBD1 (5 bases). V was shortened by 3 bases and J by 8 bases, with 16 bases between the two germline ends. This CDR3 has 14 residues. Germline V gene sequence: CDR1 MDHEN, CDR2 SYDVKM. CDR3 loop: CASSFPRDWGGYTF. The CDR3 DNA reads as TGTGCCAGCAGTTTCCCACGAGACTGGGGGGGCTACACCTTC.

This chain joins TRBV29-1 and TRBJ2-1, with unresolved D. Looked up from germline, CDR1 is SQVTM and CDR2 is ANQGSEA. The germline V and J ends were trimmed by 4 bases and 0 bases, with 10 bases remaining between them. CDR3 size: 14 residues. The CDR3 is CSVVQAPSYNEQFF. The CDR3 nucleotides read TGCAGCGTTGTCCAGGCCCCCTCCTACAATGAGCAGTTCTTC.

Concerning this clonotype: The conserved closing phenylalanine or tryptophan is absent in this CDR3, likely reflecting a read error. The chain joins TRBV5-4 to TRBJ2-5; TRBD1 or TRBD2 may be the D gene (6 bases each). The DNA matches TRBJ2-7 better at its end, which makes the J call doubtful. CDR1 is SGHNT, CDR2 YYREEE, per germline (reference sequence). The CDR3 totals 15 residues. In DNA, the CDR3 is TGTGCCAGCAGCTTGGACGGGGGCGGCTCCTACGAGCAGTACTCC. Amino acid sequence: CASSLDGGGSYEQYS.

The chain employs TRBV30 and TRBJ2-5, with D unresolved. Germline lookup yields CDR1 GTSNPN and CDR2 SVGIG (reference sequence). Trimming took off 0 bases at V and 2 bases at J, with 7 bases between the two ends. The CDR3 has 13 residues. The CDR3 sequence is CAWSVRNQETQYF. As DNA, the CDR3 is TGTGCCTGGAGTGTACGGAATCAAGAGACCCAGTACTTC.

In this sample, this clonotype turned up a few times. The chain carries TRBV20-1 and TRBJ2-1; D call uncertain. V was pared by 3 bases and J by 8 bases, with 8 bases between. The CDR3 spans 11 residues. Germline CDR1 DFQATT, CDR2 SNEGSKA (reference sequence). CDR3 in DNA: TGCAGTGCTAGTAACGGGCATGAGCAGTTCTTC. Protein sequence: CSASNGHEQFF.

The genes are TRBV19 and TRBJ2-4; D is unresolved. The ends were cut back, 7 bases at V and 15 bases at J, with 19 bases in the middle. The CDR3 runs to 12 residues. Germline lookup yields CDR1 LNHDA and CDR2 SQIVND (reference sequence). The CDR3 DNA reads as TGTGCCAGTAATGGAAGGCCGGGTATCCGGTACTTC. This translates into CASNGRPGIRYF.

Written as DNA, the CDR3 is TGTGCCAGCTCACCACAGGGGCACGAGCAGTACTTC. Amino acids: CASSPQGHEQYF. V gene TRBV18 combines with J gene TRBJ2-7; possible D gene TRBD1, 5 bases. Deletions cut 1 base from V and 5 bases from J, with 6 bases between. The V gene's germline CDR1 is KGHSH and CDR2 LQKENI. The CDR3 is 12 amino acids.

This clonotype was detected only once. The chain has TRBV10-3 and TRBJ1-1; 7 bases line up with TRBD1. V dropped 7 bases and J dropped 4; count of bases not matched to a gene: 9. CDR3 length: 14 residues. Germline V gene lookup returns CDR1 ENHRY and CDR2 SYGVKD. Here the CDR3 DNA reads TGTGCCATCACCCTAGACAGGGAACTCACTGAAGCTTTCTTT. It translates to CAITLDRELTEAFF.